This T cell receptor beta chain comes out of a study of cytomegalovirus exposure and HLA in healthy donors. It was with 60 Vbeta and 13 Jbeta primers that the PCR ran. Some clones are missing from TCRdb's copy, which holds only in-frame ones; the method was immunoSEQ multiplex PCR. The sample holds 90,000 to 110,000 clones, about 81% seen once. This CDR3 has 14 residues. V was pared by 5 bases and J by 7 bases, with 8 bases of the junction left unmatched. CDR1 is MDHEN and CDR2 is SYDVKM in the germline V gene. The study's findings and limits: Trimming of TCR beta V- and J-genes showed a link, identified in a later analysis, to a missense DCLRE1C variant. Published work reported that the classifier diagnosed cytomegalovirus status with high specificity and sensitivity.

The table lists this clone with a few counts. No antigen is known for it. The receptor comes from a man aged 25 to 45 in good health and CMV-seronegative. The rearrangement uses TRBV28 and TRBJ2-1, with 7 bases lining up with TRBD2. The sequenced material came from PBMCs. The DNA of the CDR3 is TGTGCCAGCAGTCCCACAGGACTAGGTAATGAGCAGTTCTTC. Amino acids: CASSPTGLGNEQFF.